Each of the 27 T cell receptor beta chains below was sequenced from the same sample in a study of identical twins. MiXCR was run by TCRdb on the 5' RACE reads, yielding one entry per CDR3 protein. The sample carries under 350,000 distinct CDR3 sequences, 9.5% recorded once. The same sample was also used in a study of yellow fever vaccine responses in identical twins.

Material: CD8+ T cells sorted from blood. The receptors stem from a woman between 18 and 30 years old in good health.

V is TRBV2 and J is TRBJ2-5; 7 bases match TRBD2. The CDR3 contains 14 residues. The germline V gene encodes CDR1 SNHLY and CDR2 FYNNEI. J was trimmed by 4 bases and V by 3 bases; bases with no gene match: 5. The CDR3 nucleotides are TGTGCCAGCAGTGAGGCGGGAGCCCTAGAGACCCAGTACTTC. This gives the protein CASSEAGALETQYF.

This clonotype came up a few times. V is TRBV11-2 and J is TRBJ2-7; 8 nucleotides agree with TRBD2. The CDR3 consists of 15 residues. From germline, CDR1 is SGHAT and CDR2 FQNNGV. The junction had 9 bases not matched to a gene; V was cut back by 3 bases and J by 5 bases. This chain's CDR3 is CASSFFMSGSHEQYF. DNA for the CDR3: TGTGCCAGCAGCTTCTTTATGAGCGGGAGCCACGAGCAGTACTTC.

This clonotype was seen repeatedly, ten times or more. V is TRBV6-1 and J is TRBJ2-2, with 8 bases fitting TRBD1. The CDR3 runs 14 residues. Germline values: CDR1 MNHNS, CDR2 SASEGT. Trimming took 7 bases from V and 5 from J; bases not matched to a gene: 6. CDR3 amino acids: CASIPGQETGELFF. The CDR3 DNA reads as TGTGCCAGCATACCGGGACAGGAGACCGGGGAGCTGTTTTTT.

This clonotype was seen a few times. The J gene is TRBJ2-7, the V gene TRBV5-1, with TRBD2 matching 15 bases. Trimming cost V 4 bases and J 0 bases; bases outside gene matches: 8. The CDR3 has 18 amino acids. Germline values: CDR1 SGHRS, CDR2 YFSETQ. The CDR3: CASSPGLAGGRNSYEQYF. CDR3 DNA: TGCGCCAGCAGCCCGGGACTAGCGGGGGGCCGTAACTCCTACGAGCAGTACTTC.

In this sample, this clonotype turned up a few times. The rearrangement joins TRBV27 to TRBJ1-2; D is unclear. CDR3 length equals 15 residues. Germline CDR1 is MNHEY and CDR2 is SMNVEV (reference sequence). Between the trimmed V and J ends, which lost 8 bases and 6 bases, there was a span of 22 bases. The CDR3 is CASGKGQGLMNGYTF. The CDR3 DNA is TGTGCCAGCGGCAAAGGCCAAGGGCTGATGAATGGCTACACCTTC.

To note about this clonotype: The DNA is omitted, as the CDR3 cannot be located on it reliably, and the CDR3 follows TCRdb's listing. The gene calls are TRBV23-1 and TRBJ2-2; the DNA was not used to check the table's D call, TRBD2. TRBV23-1 is an ORF; its function is uncertain. From its first to its last residue, the CDR3 has 22 amino acids. CDR3 sequence: CASSQLNDGLAGGQRTPGSCFF.

This clonotype was detected many times. The rearrangement joins TRBV5-1 to TRBJ2-1; D is ambiguous. V lost 7 bases to trimming and J lost 4 bases, with 12 bases between them. CDR3 size: 13 residues. Germline V gene sequence: CDR1 SGHRS, CDR2 YFSETQ. The CDR3 DNA sequence: TGCGCCAGCTCCCCGGACGGATACAATGAGCAGTTCTTC. Residues: CASSPDGYNEQFF. The full variable domain, its missing parts supplied by reference TRBV5-1 and TRBJ2-1, is KAGVTQTPRYLIKTRGQQVTLSCSPISGHRSVSWYQQTPGQGLQFLFEYFSETQRNKGNFPGRFSGRQFSNSRSEMNVSTLELGDSALYLCASSPDGYNEQFFGPGTRLTVL.

The sample holds a few counts of this clonotype. The V gene is TRBV6-6, the J gene TRBJ2-5; TRBD1 might be the D (6 bases). Trimming took off 7 bases at V and 7 bases at J, with 13 bases between the two ends. Germline CDR1 and CDR2: MNHNY and SVGAGI (reference sequence). This CDR3 spans 12 amino acids. CDR3 sequence: CASTREQGTQYF. In DNA, the CDR3 is TGTGCCAGCACCCGGGAACAGGGGACCCAGTACTTC.

The rearrangement uses TRBV23-1 and TRBJ2-7, with 7 bases identical to TRBD1. TRBV23-1 is flagged as an ORF with uncertain function. The CDR3 totals 16 residues. V gave up 7 bases and J gave up 2 bases; unmatched junction bases: 14. As DNA, the CDR3 is TGCGCCAGCACCCAACTAGGACAGGCGCAAACCTACGAGCAGTACTTC. Protein sequence: CASTQLGQAQTYEQYF.

The chain carries TRBV4-2 and TRBJ1-1; D is ambiguous. V was clipped by 0 bases and J by 0 bases, with 8 bases between them. The CDR3 sequence is 15 residues long. Germline V gene data show CDR1 as LGHNA and CDR2 as YNFKEQ. The CDR3 coding sequence is TGTGCCAGCAGCCAAGACAGTGCGGTGAACACTGAAGCTTTCTTT. Translated, it gives CASSQDSAVNTEAFF.

This clonotype has just a few counts. This rearrangement joins TRBV2 to TRBJ1-5; TRBD1 is a possible D gene (5 bases). The CDR3 is 12 amino acids. CDR1 and CDR2 (germline): SNHLY, FYNNEI. V lost 7 bases, J lost 5 bases, and 9 bases lay in between. This chain's CDR3 is CASTRGDQPQHF. In DNA, the CDR3 is TGTGCCAGCACCAGAGGGGATCAGCCCCAGCATTTT.

This clonotype was seen many times. The chain carries TRBV28 and TRBJ1-1, with D maybe TRBD1 (5 bases). CDR1 MDHEN and CDR2 SYDVKM come from the germline V gene. The CDR3 has 18 residues. V was shortened by 5 bases and J by 1 base, with 23 bases between the two germline ends. The CDR3, as DNA: TGTGCCAGCAGTCTGTACGGGGGGTCATACCTACCGAACACTGAAGCTTTCTTT. Its protein is CASSLYGGSYLPNTEAFF.

This rearrangement joins TRBV15 to TRBJ1-2, with 9 bases fitting TRBD1. Germline V CDR1 and CDR2: LNHNV, YYDKDF (reference sequence). Trimming at V came to 0 bases and at J to 8 bases, leaving 7 bases not matched to a gene. The CDR3 runs 15 residues. The CDR3 spells CATSRDTRDREGYTF. DNA of the CDR3: TGTGCCACCAGCAGAGATACCCGGGACAGGGAAGGCTACACCTTC.

This clonotype was seen many times. V gene TRBV3-1 combines with J gene TRBJ1-1; perhaps TRBD1 as D (5 bases). The V gene's germline CDR1 is LGHDT and CDR2 YNNKEL (reference sequence). Trimming shortened V by 4 bases and J by 0 bases, and 15 bases separated the two germline ends. The CDR3 is 16 amino acids. CDR3 nucleotide sequence: TGTGCCAGCAGCCTTTCTTGGCGGGGACTGAACACTGAAGCTTTCTTT. Translated, it gives CASSLSWRGLNTEAFF. Variable domain in full (rest from reference TRBV3-1 and TRBJ1-1): DTAVSQTPKYLVTQMGNDKSIKCEQNLGHDTMYWYKQDSKKFLKIMFSYNNKELIINETVPNRFSPKSPDKAHLNLHINSLELGDSAVYFCASSLSWRGLNTEAFFGQGTRLTVV.

This chain links TRBV15 with TRBJ2-3; the D gene is possibly TRBD2 (5 bases). Trimming took 1 base from V and 0 from J, leaving 11 bases between them. The germline gives CDR1 LNHNV, CDR2 YYDKDF (reference sequence). This CDR3 is 16 amino acids long. In DNA, the CDR3 is TGTGCCACCAGCAGAGTACTAGAAAGTAGCACAGATACGCAGTATTTT. Protein product: CATSRVLESSTDTQYF.

This chain uses TRBV4-1 with TRBJ2-2; D may be TRBD1 (5 bases). The CDR3 runs 15 residues. V was clipped by 3 bases and J by 6 bases, with 14 bases between them. Germline lookup yields CDR1 MGHRA and CDR2 YSYEKL. The CDR3 DNA follows: TGCGCCAGCAGCCAGGAGCAGGGTCTACCCGGGGAGCTGTTTTTT. Translating gives CASSQEQGLPGELFF.

This clonotype was counted ten times or more. This chain links TRBV29-1 with TRBJ2-5; weak D call: TRBD2 (6 bases). The germline gives CDR1 SQVTM, CDR2 ANQGSEA. There are 12 residues in the CDR3. V gave up 3 bases and J gave up 5 bases, with 10 bases separating them. The CDR3 bases are TGCAGCGTTGAGGAGGGGTCGGAGACCCAGTACTTC. This gives the protein CSVEEGSETQYF.

This clonotype was picked up a small number of times. The J gene is TRBJ1-4, the V gene TRBV2, with D uncertain. The CDR3 has 14 residues. The germline V gene has CDR1 SNHLY and CDR2 FYNNEI. The ends were cut back, 5 bases at V and 5 bases at J, with 12 bases in the middle. CDR3 sequence reads: CASSPYSGNEKLFF. The CDR3 DNA is TGTGCCAGCAGTCCCTACTCGGGGAATGAAAAACTGTTTTTT.

This clonotype was observed at least ten times. This chain joins TRBV7-6 and TRBJ2-1; TRBD1 or TRBD2 may be the D gene (5 bases each). The CDR3 is 14 amino acids. Trimming took off 0 bases at V and 6 bases at J, with 9 bases between the two ends. The V gene's germline CDR1 is SGHVS and CDR2 FNYEAQ. In nucleotides, the CDR3 is TGTGCCAGCAGCTTAGCGGGGGTACCCAATGAGCAGTTCTTC. This translates into CASSLAGVPNEQFF.

The rearrangement uses TRBV27 and TRBJ2-1; no firm D call. CDR3 length: 15 amino acids. With 2 bases removed from V and 2 bases from J, the gap between germline ends came to 10 bases. From germline, CDR1 is MNHEY and CDR2 SMNVEV (reference sequence). CDR3 region: CASSLRAGPYNEQFF. Here the CDR3 DNA reads TGTGCCAGCAGTTTAAGGGCCGGGCCCTACAATGAGCAGTTCTTC.

This clonotype has at least ten counts. V and J are TRBV5-1 and TRBJ1-2, with D possibly TRBD1 on 6 matching bases. CDR1 is SGHRS and CDR2 is YFSETQ in the germline V gene. Trimming removed 1 base at V and 3 bases at J, with 22 bases between. CDR3 length equals 18 residues. CDR3 residues: CASSLINFRDTQDYGYTF. For the CDR3, the DNA is TGCGCCAGCAGCTTGATTAATTTCCGGGACACGCAGGACTATGGCTACACCTTC.

This clonotype was detected ten times or more. The chain links TRBV12-3 or TRBV12-4 to TRBJ2-3; D gene ambiguous. There are 13 residues in the CDR3. V was cut by 4 bases and J by 2 bases, with 7 bases left in between. CDR3 loop: CASSYPHTDTQYF. The CDR3 region has the DNA TGTGCCAGCAGTTACCCCCACACAGATACGCAGTATTTT.

This clonotype was seen repeatedly, ten times or more. V gene TRBV11-2 combines with J gene TRBJ2-3; D not certain. Germline lookup yields CDR1 SGHAT and CDR2 FQNNGV. Trimming stripped 1 base from V and 6 bases from J, with 14 bases between. The CDR3 extends over 15 amino acids. In DNA form, the CDR3 reads TGTGCCAGCAGCTTAGTCCCTCTACAAACGGATACGCAGTATTTT. Protein: CASSLVPLQTDTQYF.

This clonotype was counted many times. J is TRBJ1-1 and V is TRBV29-1; D remains ambiguous. Looked up from germline, CDR1 is SQVTM and CDR2 is ANQGSEA. V shed 7 bases and J shed 1 base, with 13 bases lying between them. There are 13 residues in the CDR3. The CDR3 DNA follows: TGCAGCGCCCTCCCCGGCGGGAACACTGAAGCTTTCTTT. It is translated as CSALPGGNTEAFF.

In its sample, this clonotype was seen many times. The chain is built from TRBV7-9 and TRBJ2-1; possibly TRBD2 for D (6 bases). The V end lost 2 bases, the J end lost 2 bases, and 13 bases lay between the germline ends. The CDR3 is made up of 16 amino acids. The germline V gene has CDR1 SEHNR and CDR2 FQNEAQ (reference sequence). This CDR3 reads CASSLFPSAPYNEQFF. DNA for the CDR3: TGTGCCAGCAGCTTATTTCCTAGCGCACCCTACAATGAGCAGTTCTTC.

Ten or more counts support this clonotype. In DNA form, the CDR3 reads TGTGCCAGCAGCGTAGCGGGGATCAGCACAGATACGCAGTATTTT. This sequence encodes CASSVAGISTDTQYF. The chain links TRBV9 to TRBJ2-3; a weak D match, TRBD2 (5 bases). V lost 0 bases and J lost 0, with 8 bases in between. Germline V gives CDR1 SGDLS, CDR2 YYNGEE. The CDR3 totals 15 residues.

This clonotype has only a few counts. The genes are TRBV11-2 and TRBJ2-5, with D tentatively TRBD1 (6 bases). There are 16 residues in the CDR3. Germline values: CDR1 SGHAT, CDR2 FQNNGV. V was pared by 5 bases and J by 2 bases, with 18 bases between. CDR3 region: CASSLGVAQGQETQYF. CDR3 bases: TGTGCCAGCAGCCTAGGAGTGGCGCAGGGGCAAGAGACCCAGTACTTC.